The clone carrying this TCR beta chain was counted a single time. No antigen is known for it. The data derive from a study of cytomegalovirus exposure and HLA in healthy donors. General study points: A previous analysis found most TCR beta V segments productive roughly 90% or roughly 30% of the time. In a later analysis, about 17,000 TCR beta sequences were associated with HLA alleles at 0.05 false discovery rate.

Primers included in the PCR were 60 Vbeta and 13 Jbeta primers. Repertoires were generated with immunoSEQ multiplex PCR, while TCRdb's copy carries only in-frame clones and drops some. Seen here are roughly 78,000 clones, 65% to 70% observed once, and the top ten hold less than 25%. The CDR3 sequence is 15 residues long. Trimming took off 2 bases at V and 0 bases at J, with 8 bases between the two ends. The germline gives CDR1 MDHEN, CDR2 SYDVKM. The source is a man between 35 and 55 years old in good health and CMV-seropositive. The rearrangement joins TRBV28 to TRBJ1-5; no clear D. Sequencing was performed on PBMCs. CDR3 sequence (DNA): TGTGCCAGCAGTTTAAGAGCCTATAGCAATCAGCCCCAGCATTTT. Protein sequence: CASSLRAYSNQPQHF.